The T cell receptor (beta chain) under discussion was sequenced for a study of blood T cell repertoires in COVID-19. Profiled with immunoSEQ multiplex PCR; TCRdb holds only in-frame clones, not every one. The data contain around 150,000 clones, approximately 84% of them seen just once; the ten biggest clones take up around a fifth. The ends lost 4 bases at V and 0 bases at J; junction bases unmatched: 6. CDR1 SGDLS and CDR2 YYNGEE come from the germline V gene. The CDR3 length is 16 residues. The receptor was derived from a woman older than 75 with acute or convalescent COVID-19. Specimen: peripheral blood. The chain carries TRBV9 and TRBJ2-1; 8 bases fit TRBD2. In DNA form, the CDR3 reads TGTGCCAGCAGCCCTTGGCTAGCGGGCTCCTACAATGAGCAGTTCTTC. Encoded protein: CASSPWLAGSYNEQFF. Drawing the rest from reference TRBV9 and TRBJ2-1, the complete variable domain is DSGVTQTPKHLITATGQRVTLRCSPRSGDLSVYWYQQSLDQGLQFLIQYYNGEERAKGNILERFSAQQFPDLHSELNLSSLELGDSALYFCASSPWLAGSYNEQFFGPGTRLTVL.